A single sample gave rise to the 25 T cell receptor beta chains below, sequenced in a study of Ad26.COV2.S vaccination and SARS-CoV-2 variants (dated by TCRdb to about 2021). The treatment or condition label, as the study defines it: some 19 received Ad26.COV2.S at low or high dose, single or two shots; about 5 received placebo; per-sample allocation not given. Repertoires of vaccine and placebo recipients were sequenced from samples taken on day 63 after the first injection. The library was made by the immunoSEQ multiplex PCR assay. The table was pulled from immuneACCESS by TCRdb, which kept in-frame rearrangements only. Such tables lose some clones; where checked, under half of the loss comes from unresolved V genes, and the rest has no known cause. The sample table contains about 350,000 clones; only one count was recorded for around 84% of them. The ten largest make up approximately 3.5% of the sample.

Material: peripheral blood, obtained in a trial of Ad26.COV2.S vaccine versus placebo. Every receptor here comes from a person aged 18-60 years who received the Ad26.COV2.S COVID-19 vaccine or a placebo.

V and J are TRBV25-1 and TRBJ1-2; 9 bases match TRBD1. Trimming at V came to 7 bases and at J to 6 bases, leaving 6 bases not matched to a gene. The CDR3 is 13 residues long. Germline CDR1 and CDR2: MGHDK and SYGVNS. The CDR3 sequence: CASNNDRGNGYTF. The CDR3 region has the DNA TGTGCCAGCAATAATGACAGGGGGAATGGCTACACCTTC.

The chain uses TRBV7-9 and TRBJ1-1; no clear D gene. Trimming stripped 6 bases from V and 1 base from J, with 27 bases between. CDR3 size: 19 residues. The germline CDR1 and CDR2 sequences are SEHNR and FQNEAQ (reference sequence). CDR3 sequence reads: CASSPPLNRRRLRNTEAFF. The CDR3 DNA reads TGTGCCAGCAGTCCCCCTTTAAATAGACGGCGTCTACGGAACACTGAAGCTTTCTTT.

V and J are TRBV2 and TRBJ2-3, with 7 nucleotides matching TRBD1. This CDR3 has 13 amino acids. Germline V gene sequence: CDR1 SNHLY, CDR2 FYNNEI. J was trimmed by 4 bases and V by 5 bases; bases with no gene match: 3. This CDR3 reads CASSPQGPDTQYF. For the CDR3, the DNA is TGTGCCAGCAGTCCACAGGGGCCAGATACGCAGTATTTT.

This chain joins TRBV5-4 and TRBJ2-7; D call uncertain. This CDR3 is 9 amino acids long. Per the germline V gene, CDR1 is SGHNT and CDR2 is YYREEE (reference sequence). The V gene lost 9 bases and the J gene lost 1 base, with 2 bases spanning the gap. DNA for the CDR3: TGTGCCAATTCCTACGAGCAGTACTTC. Translation: CANSYEQYF.

This chain joins TRBV5-6 and TRBJ1-5; the match to TRBD1 covers 7 bases. V lost 0 bases to trimming and J lost 5 bases; unmatched junction nucleotides: 8. In germline, CDR1 is SGHDT, CDR2 YYEEEE. CDR3 length equals 16 residues. The CDR3 loop is CASSLAPNTGDQPQHF. The CDR3 bases are TGTGCCAGCAGCTTGGCCCCGAACACAGGGGATCAGCCCCAGCATTTT.

A single count supports this clone. The chain couples TRBV7-2 to TRBJ1-1; TRBD1 is a possible D gene (6 bases). Germline CDR1 SGHTA, CDR2 FQGNSA. Deletions cut 1 base from V and 1 base from J, with 13 bases between. The CDR3 contains 16 residues. The CDR3 sequence is CASSLVGALSNTEAFF. CDR3 sequence (DNA): TGTGCCAGCAGCTTAGTGGGGGCGCTATCGAACACTGAAGCTTTCTTT.

V is TRBV7-9 and J is TRBJ1-2; D possibly corresponds to TRBD1 (5 bases). Trimming took 1 base from V and 8 from J, leaving 14 bases between them. The CDR3 is 14 amino acids. The germline V gene encodes CDR1 SEHNR and CDR2 FQNEAQ (reference sequence). CDR3 loop: CASSLVGRVSGYTF. The CDR3 DNA reads TGTGCCAGCAGCTTAGTTGGCAGGGTCAGCGGCTACACCTTC.

The gene calls are TRBV5-4 and TRBJ2-5, with D possibly being TRBD1 or TRBD2 (5 bases each). CDR3 length equals 15 residues. The germline gives CDR1 SGHNT, CDR2 YYREEE (reference sequence). Trimming removed 4 bases at V and 5 bases at J, with 18 bases between. The CDR3 DNA follows: TGTGCCAGCAGCCCCGCCGGGACCCAAAGGGAGACCCAGTACTTC. Translated: CASSPAGTQRETQYF.

The chain is built from TRBV19 and TRBJ2-1; TRBD2 matches 16 bases. CDR1 is LNHDA, CDR2 SQIVND, per germline (reference sequence). The CDR3 is made up of 19 amino acids. J was trimmed by 7 bases and V by 3 bases; bases with no gene match: 12. The CDR3, as DNA: TGTGCCAGTAGTATTCCCCCGGGACTAGCGGGAGGGCTGGGAAATGAGCAGTTCTTC. It specifies CASSIPPGLAGGLGNEQFF.

V usage is TRBV27 and J usage is TRBJ2-5, with D maybe TRBD2 (6 bases). V was cut by 6 bases and J by 3 bases, with 11 bases left in between. The germline V gene has CDR1 MNHEY and CDR2 SMNVEV (reference sequence). The CDR3 has 13 residues. CDR3 residues: CASSTGGEETQYF. CDR3 nucleotide sequence: TGTGCCAGCAGCACCGGAGGGGAAGAGACCCAGTACTTC.

The chain joins TRBV28 to TRBJ2-7, with D uncertain. The CDR3 is 15 amino acids. Germline V CDR1 and CDR2: MDHEN, SYDVKM. The germline V and J ends were trimmed by 6 bases and 0 bases, with 15 bases remaining between them. CDR3 DNA: TGTGCCAGCAGCCCCGAAGGGCGAGCCTCCTACGAGCAGTACTTC. Its translation: CASSPEGRASYEQYF.

The chain has TRBV14 and TRBJ1-1, with 7 bases matching TRBD1. Germline CDR1 reads SGHDN; CDR2 reads FVKESK. The CDR3 has 13 residues. Trimming at V came to 6 bases and at J to 8 bases, leaving 9 bases not matched to a gene. CDR3 in amino acids: CASRKMDRSEAFF. For the CDR3, the DNA is TGTGCCAGCAGAAAAATGGACAGGAGCGAAGCTTTCTTT.

The chain carries TRBV27 and TRBJ2-7, with D perhaps matching TRBD2 (6 bases). The CDR3 is 14 residues long. CDR1 and CDR2 (germline): MNHEY, SMNVEV (reference sequence). V was pared by 3 bases and J by 6 bases, with 15 bases between. CDR3 sequence: CASSFGTLVGEQYF. The CDR3 DNA follows: TGTGCCAGCAGTTTTGGGACTCTGGTTGGCGAGCAGTACTTC.

The genes are TRBV7-2 and TRBJ1-2, with a tentative D call TRBD1 (6 bases). V was pared by 2 bases and J by 4 bases, with 17 bases between. The CDR3 is 16 amino acids. Germline V gene lookup returns CDR1 SGHTA and CDR2 FQGNSA. CDR3 residues: CASSLNRDTFFYGYTF. For the CDR3, the DNA is TGTGCCAGCAGCTTAAATAGGGACACCTTTTTCTATGGCTACACCTTC. The variable domain in full, completed from reference TRBV7-2 and TRBJ1-2, reads GAGVSQSPSNKVTEKGKDVELRCDPISGHTALYWYRQSLGQGLEFLIYFQGNSAPDKSGLPSDRFSAERTGGSVSTLTIQRTQQEDSAVYLCASSLNRDTFFYGYTFGSGTRLTVV.

As to this clone: The same CDR3 also results from other DNA sequences found in this sample. V is TRBV27 and J is TRBJ2-1, with TRBD2 matching 11 bases. J was trimmed by 4 bases and V by 10 bases; bases with no gene match: 9. Germline CDR1 and CDR2: MNHEY and SMNVEV (reference sequence). The CDR3 has 15 residues. The CDR3 bases are TGTGCCACCCAAGTGGGGACTAGCGGTTACAATGAGCAGTTCTTC. This encodes CATQVGTSGYNEQFF.

The chain is built from TRBV15 and TRBJ2-5; D is perhaps TRBD1 or TRBD2 (5 bases each). The CDR3 contains 15 residues. The ends were cut back, 1 base at V and 5 bases at J, with 14 bases in the middle. Germline V gene data show CDR1 as LNHNV and CDR2 as YYDKDF (reference sequence). DNA for the CDR3: TGTGCCACCAGCAGAGCTGGGGCCGAGGGGGAGACCCAGTACTTC. This sequence encodes CATSRAGAEGETQYF. Full variable domain (outside the CDR3, taken from reference TRBV15 and TRBJ2-5): DAMVIQNPRYQVTQFGKPVTLSCSQTLNHNVMYWYQQKSSQAPKLLFHYYDKDFNNEADTPDNFQSRRPNTSFCFLDIRSPGLGDTAMYLCATSRAGAEGETQYFGPGTRLLVL.

J is TRBJ2-5 and V is TRBV11-3; TRBD2 aligns across 7 bases. This CDR3 is 13 amino acids long. Germline V CDR1 and CDR2: SGHNT, YENEEA. V was clipped by 5 bases and J by 6 bases; unmatched bases: 6. The CDR3 nucleotides are TGTGCCAGCAGCCAGGGACTATTGCAGACCCAGTACTTC. The encoded protein is CASSQGLLQTQYF.

This chain joins TRBV7-9 and TRBJ2-2; TRBD2 matches 8 bases. Trimming removed 3 bases from V and 3 bases from J; junction bases left unmatched: 6. This CDR3 is built from 16 residues. Germline CDR1 reads SEHNR; CDR2 reads FQNEAQ (reference sequence). The CDR3 loop is CASSFGSLADTGELFF. The DNA of the CDR3 is TGTGCCAGCAGCTTTGGTTCACTAGCGGACACCGGGGAGCTGTTTTTT.

This chain links TRBV11-3 with TRBJ2-3, with TRBD2 matching over 8 bases. With 3 bases clipped from V and 2 bases from J, the junction kept 4 bases outside the gene matches. Germline V gives CDR1 SGHNT, CDR2 YENEEA. The CDR3 consists of 15 residues. The CDR3 nucleotides are TGTGCCAGCAGCTTTACTAGCGGAAACACAGATACGCAGTATTTT. Its translation: CASSFTSGNTDTQYF.

The CDR3 nucleotides are TGTGCCAGCAGCTTTATAGGGGCCGGCACCGGGGAGCTGTTTTTT. Its protein is CASSFIGAGTGELFF. V and J are TRBV7-2 and TRBJ2-2; weak D call: TRBD1 (5 bases). The CDR3 spans 15 residues. Germline values: CDR1 SGHTA, CDR2 FQGNSA. V was clipped by 3 bases and J by 4 bases, with 12 bases between them.

Only a few counts were recorded for this clone. The V and J genes are TRBV7-9 and TRBJ2-3; 9 bases map to TRBD2. Trimming removed 5 bases from V and 0 bases from J; junction bases left unmatched: 12. Germline CDR1 is SEHNR and CDR2 is FQNEAQ (reference sequence). This CDR3 spans 18 amino acids. CDR3: CASSPNGASGESTDTQYF. In nucleotides, the CDR3 is TGTGCCAGCAGCCCGAACGGAGCTAGCGGGGAGAGCACAGATACGCAGTATTTT.

The chain recombines TRBV7-2 with TRBJ2-7; unclear D gene. This CDR3 comprises 15 residues. V shed 0 bases and J shed 3 bases, with 12 bases lying between them. Germline values: CDR1 SGHTA, CDR2 FQGNSA. CDR3 sequence (DNA): TGTGCCAGCAGCTTAGCCCCCCCGGGCCTCTACGAGCAGTACTTC. Encoded protein: CASSLAPPGLYEQYF.

The rearrangement joins TRBV5-1 to TRBJ1-2, with 10 bases that match TRBD1. The CDR3 totals 15 residues. V dropped 3 bases and J dropped 4; count of bases not matched to a gene: 6. Germline CDR1 is SGHRS and CDR2 is YFSETQ. CDR3 in DNA: TGCGCCAGCAGCTCCCGACAGGGGGCTATCTATGGCTACACCTTC. Translated, it gives CASSSRQGAIYGYTF.

V gene TRBV15 combines with J gene TRBJ2-7; 7 nucleotides match TRBD1. The ends lost 4 bases at V and 5 bases at J; junction bases unmatched: 11. CDR3 length: 15 residues. Germline V gives CDR1 LNHNV, CDR2 YYDKDF (reference sequence). Written as DNA, the CDR3 is TGTGCCACCAGCAAAACCCGACAGGGACCAGACGAGCAGTACTTC. It encodes CATSKTRQGPDEQYF.

V is TRBV10-1 and J is TRBJ2-1; D possibly corresponds to TRBD2 (6 bases). This CDR3 comprises 18 residues. Germline V gene lookup returns CDR1 WNHNN and CDR2 SYGVQD (reference sequence). V was shortened by 0 bases and J by 3 bases, with 18 bases between the two germline ends. CDR3 DNA sequence: TGCGCCAGCAGTGAGTCGTGGATAGCGGATCTTCACTACAATGAGCAGTTCTTC. Encoded protein: CASSESWIADLHYNEQFF.